The 30 T cell receptor beta chains presented below share a single source sample, sequenced in a study of blood T cell repertoires in COVID-19. Generated by immunoSEQ multiplex PCR, the TCRdb table keeps only in-frame clones and is missing some. This table has about 140,000 clones, about 76% appearing once. Material for sequencing was peripheral blood. These receptors originate from an elderly man with acute or convalescent COVID-19.

The V and J genes are TRBV6-1 and TRBJ2-5; D call uncertain. CDR1 is MNHNS, CDR2 SASEGT, per germline. V gave up 1 base and J gave up 1 base, with 4 bases separating them. The CDR3 spans 13 residues. CDR3 amino acids: CASSEVFQETQYF. DNA for the CDR3: TGTGCCAGCAGTGAAGTCTTCCAAGAGACCCAGTACTTC.

V gene TRBV7-2 combines with J gene TRBJ2-5; 10 positions match TRBD1. V dropped 3 bases and J dropped 1; count of bases not matched to a gene: 2. Germline CDR1 is SGHTA and CDR2 is FQGNSA. The CDR3 has 15 amino acids. CDR3 DNA sequence: TGTGCCAGCAGCTTGGGACAGGGGATCCAAGAGACCCAGTACTTC. Protein product: CASSLGQGIQETQYF.

V and J are TRBV7-8 and TRBJ1-5; D gene ambiguous. Between the trimmed V and J ends, which lost 5 bases and 0 bases, there was a span of 14 bases. Germline V CDR1 and CDR2: SGHVS, FQNEAQ. The CDR3 consists of 16 residues. CDR3 DNA sequence: TGTGCCAGCAGCCTAACGCGGCAGTATAGCAATCAGCCCCAGCATTTT. It encodes CASSLTRQYSNQPQHF.

The chain carries TRBV15 and TRBJ2-7, with D possibly being TRBD2 (5 bases). The CDR3 is 12 residues long. Trimming took 4 bases from V and 7 from J, leaving 11 bases between them. CDR1 and CDR2 from the germline V gene are LNHNV and YYDKDF (reference sequence). The CDR3, as DNA: TGTGCCACCAGCACCTCCTCGGGGGAGCAGTACTTC. Its translation: CATSTSSGEQYF.

J is TRBJ2-2 and V is TRBV11-1, with D perhaps TRBD1 (6 bases). Germline CDR1 SGHAT, CDR2 FQDESV (reference sequence). Trimming pared 5 bases from V and 3 bases from J, leaving 7 bases between. The CDR3 spans 13 residues. CDR3: CASSNRDTGELFF. The CDR3 DNA sequence: TGTGCCAGCAGCAACAGGGACACCGGGGAGCTGTTTTTT.

V is TRBV11-2 and J is TRBJ1-1; TRBD1 agrees at 8 bases. From germline, CDR1 is SGHAT and CDR2 FQNNGV. This CDR3 has 14 residues. The V segment lost 2 bases and the J segment 4 bases; nucleotides outside the gene matches: 3. The CDR3 reads CASSLQGAGTEAFF. The DNA for the CDR3 is TGTGCCAGCAGCTTACAGGGGGCAGGCACTGAAGCTTTCTTT.

The chain links TRBV6-5 to TRBJ1-1, with a tentative D call TRBD1 (5 bases). Germline V lookup: CDR1 MNHEY, CDR2 SVGAGI. The CDR3 is made up of 15 amino acids. Trimming took 5 bases from V and 4 from J, leaving 17 bases between them. CDR3 sequence (DNA): TGTGCCAGCAGTCCGGGGGGGGTTGGGAGCACTGAAGCTTTCTTT. Translation gives CASSPGGVGSTEAFF.

This clone turned up a few times. This chain connects TRBV7-3 to TRBJ1-1, with TRBD1 as a possible D gene (5 bases). Germline V gene sequence: CDR1 SGHTA, CDR2 FQGTGA. V was clipped by 5 bases and J by 4 bases, with 14 bases between them. This CDR3 spans 14 amino acids. Here the CDR3 reads CASSPGLFGTEAFF. The CDR3 DNA reads as TGTGCCAGCAGCCCGGGACTCTTTGGCACTGAAGCTTTCTTT.

The chain employs TRBV10-3 and TRBJ2-6, with D perhaps matching TRBD1 (5 bases). This CDR3 contains 14 residues. The germline V and J ends were trimmed by 7 bases and 0 bases, with 7 bases remaining between them. Looked up from germline, CDR1 is ENHRY and CDR2 is SYGVKD. In nucleotides, the CDR3 is TGTGCCATCAACCAGGGCTCTGGGGCCAACGTCCTGACTTTC. It is translated as CAINQGSGANVLTF.

V and J are TRBV24-1 and TRBJ2-3; D is undetermined. V dropped 4 bases and J dropped 2 bases, with 9 bases sitting between them. Per germline, CDR1 KGHDR and CDR2 SFDVKD. The CDR3 is 14 residues long. CDR3 in amino acids: CATSDPTYTDTQYF. The CDR3 DNA follows: TGTGCCACCAGTGACCCGACTTACACAGATACGCAGTATTTT.

The chain employs TRBV7-9 and TRBJ1-4, with D maybe TRBD1 (5 bases). Deletions cut 6 bases from V and 0 bases from J, with 11 bases between. Germline V gene data show CDR1 as SEHNR and CDR2 as FQNEAQ (reference sequence). This CDR3 region has 15 residues. The CDR3, as DNA: TGTGCCAGCAGATTACAGGATACAACTAATGAAAAACTGTTTTTT. Translation gives CASRLQDTTNEKLFF.

The chain links TRBV11-2 to TRBJ1-3; D gene ambiguous. Germline lookup yields CDR1 SGHAT and CDR2 FQNNGV. The CDR3 spans 13 residues. The V gene lost 6 bases and the J gene lost 2 bases, with 8 bases spanning the gap. The CDR3 nucleotides read TGTGCCAGCAGGGCAAACACTGGAAACACCATATATTTT. This gives the protein CASRANTGNTIYF.

The V and J genes are TRBV28 and TRBJ1-1, with D possibly being TRBD1 (6 bases). Germline assignment: CDR1 MDHEN and CDR2 SYDVKM. Trimming removed 5 bases from V and 0 bases from J, with 10 bases in between. This CDR3 is built from 14 residues. Written as DNA, the CDR3 is TGTGCCAGCAGTCTACAGGGCATGAACACTGAAGCTTTCTTT. Translating it yields CASSLQGMNTEAFF.

The V gene is TRBV10-2, the J gene TRBJ1-1; TRBD1 might be the D (6 bases). Germline CDR1 is WSHSY and CDR2 is SAAADI. The CDR3 loop spans 15 amino acids. Between the trimmed V and J ends, which lost 6 bases and 5 bases, there was a span of 19 bases. As DNA, the CDR3 is TGCGCCAGCAGCCAATACGCACAGGGTGGGACTGAAGCTTTCTTT. It yields the protein CASSQYAQGGTEAFF.

In its sample, this clone was seen a few times. The chain has TRBV18 and TRBJ1-2; 10 bases line up with TRBD1. The germline CDR1 and CDR2 sequences are KGHSH and LQKENI. The junction had 2 bases not matched to a gene; V was cut back by 3 bases and J by 7 bases. CDR3 length: 13 residues. CDR3 region: CASSPRDRGGYTF. DNA for the CDR3: TGTGCCAGCTCACCCAGGGACAGGGGTGGCTACACCTTC.

The chain couples TRBV30 to TRBJ2-3; possibly TRBD1 for D (6 bases). CDR1 GTSNPN and CDR2 SVGIG come from the germline V gene (reference sequence). The V end lost 3 bases, the J end lost 7 bases, and 14 bases lay between the germline ends. The CDR3 has 13 amino acids. The DNA for the CDR3 is TGTGCCTGGAGCTCAACCGGGACAAATACGCAGTATTTT. It codes for CAWSSTGTNTQYF. The full variable domain, with the rest looked up from reference TRBV30 and TRBJ2-3, is SQTIHQWPATLVQPVGSPLSLECTVEGTSNPNLYWYRQAAGRGLQLLFYSVGIGQISSEVPQNLSASRPQDRQFILSSKKLLLSDSGFYLCAWSSTGTNTQYFGPGTRLTVL.

The genes are TRBV4-1 and TRBJ2-6, with D possibly being TRBD2 (5 bases). Germline V CDR1 and CDR2: MGHRA, YSYEKL. V was cut by 1 base and J by 1 base, with 14 bases left in between. The CDR3 is made up of 18 amino acids. The CDR3 coding sequence is TGCGCCAGCAGCCAAGTACGGGGAACTGGGTCTGGGGCCAACGTCCTGACTTTC. It encodes CASSQVRGTGSGANVLTF.

The chain carries TRBV27 and TRBJ2-1, with 9 nucleotides matching TRBD1. The CDR3 runs to 14 residues. The germline V gene has CDR1 MNHEY and CDR2 SMNVEV (reference sequence). V was pared by 11 bases and J by 2 bases, with 7 bases of the junction left unmatched. The CDR3, as DNA: TGTGCCGCCAGGGGACAGGGTACCTACAATGAGCAGTTCTTC. Translating it yields CAARGQGTYNEQFF.

The chain uses TRBV11-2 and TRBJ2-7; 7 bases map to TRBD1. The CDR3 is 15 amino acids. Germline V lookup: CDR1 SGHAT, CDR2 FQNNGV. J gave up 2 bases and V 0 bases, and 4 bases lay outside the gene matches. The DNA of the CDR3 is TGTGCCAGCAGCTTAGAGTTCGGGACAGCCTACGAGCAGTACTTC. This translates into CASSLEFGTAYEQYF.

This chain joins TRBV9 and TRBJ2-3; 10 bases fit TRBD2. The ends lost 0 bases at V and 4 bases at J; junction bases unmatched: 5. Per germline, CDR1 SGDLS and CDR2 YYNGEE. The CDR3 is 16 residues long. The CDR3 loop is CASSVAPSGGSDTQYF. In DNA form, the CDR3 reads TGTGCCAGCAGCGTAGCTCCTAGCGGGGGATCAGATACGCAGTATTTT.

This rearrangement joins TRBV15 to TRBJ2-5, with TRBD2 matching over 8 bases. The CDR3 has 15 residues. After removal of 5 bases from V and 4 bases from J, the junction contained 9 bases not matched to a gene. Germline V gene lookup returns CDR1 LNHNV and CDR2 YYDKDF (reference sequence). CDR3 region: CATSARAGATETQYF. In nucleotides, the CDR3 is TGTGCCACCAGCGCTCGAGCGGGGGCTACAGAGACCCAGTACTTC. The full variable domain, in which reference TRBV15 and TRBJ2-5 provide the parts outside the CDR3, is DAMVIQNPRYQVTQFGKPVTLSCSQTLNHNVMYWYQQKSSQAPKLLFHYYDKDFNNEADTPDNFQSRRPNTSFCFLDIRSPGLGDTAMYLCATSARAGATETQYFGPGTRLLVL.

CDR3 residues: CASSLGVSGERDGYTF. The CDR3 DNA reads as TGTGCCAGCAGCTTGGGGGTGTCAGGGGAAAGGGATGGCTACACCTTC. The genes are TRBV5-4 and TRBJ1-2, with a tentative D call TRBD1 (6 bases). CDR1 is SGHNT, CDR2 YYREEE, per germline (reference sequence). The ends were cut back, 0 bases at V and 6 bases at J, with 18 bases in the middle. This CDR3 has 16 residues.

This chain joins TRBV30 and TRBJ2-7; the D gene is possibly TRBD2 (5 bases). The CDR3 runs 12 residues. From germline, CDR1 is GTSNPN and CDR2 SVGIG (reference sequence). The V gene lost 5 bases and the J gene lost 0 bases, with 8 bases spanning the gap. In nucleotides, the CDR3 is TGTGCCTGGGCCCGGGGCTCCTACGAGCAGTACTTC. It yields the protein CAWARGSYEQYF.

The CDR3 coding sequence is TGTGCCAGCAGCCCAGCGGGGGGAATAGATACGCAGTATTTT. Protein sequence: CASSPAGGIDTQYF. The V and J genes are TRBV7-2 and TRBJ2-3, with 9 bases that match TRBD2. The CDR3 covers 14 residues. V gave up 5 bases and J gave up 5 bases; unmatched junction bases: 5. The germline gives CDR1 SGHTA, CDR2 FQGNSA. Looking up the rest from reference TRBV7-2 and TRBJ2-3 gives the full variable domain: GAGVSQSPSNKVTEKGKDVELRCDPISGHTALYWYRQSLGQGLEFLIYFQGNSAPDKSGLPSDRFSAERTGGSVSTLTIQRTQQEDSAVYLCASSPAGGIDTQYFGPGTRLTVL.

The rearrangement joins TRBV6-9 to TRBJ1-3, with 12 bases lining up with TRBD1. The CDR3 spans 18 residues. Trimming removed 4 bases from V and 3 bases from J; junction bases left unmatched: 10. From germline, CDR1 is MNHGY and CDR2 SVAAGI. The CDR3 DNA follows: TGTGCCAGCAGTTCCCGGGACAGGGGGCCCGATCTTGGAAACACCATATATTTT. Translation: CASSSRDRGPDLGNTIYF.

The chain combines TRBV6-5 with TRBJ1-1; D is unclear. The CDR3 is 12 residues long. V was cut by 5 bases and J by 7 bases, with 11 bases left in between. CDR1 is MNHEY and CDR2 is SVGAGI in the germline V gene. CDR3 sequence (DNA): TGTGCCAGCAGTCCACTCGGTTTTGAAGCTTTCTTT. Translating gives CASSPLGFEAFF.

The V gene is TRBV5-6, the J gene TRBJ1-4; 7 positions agree with TRBD1. This CDR3 spans 14 amino acids. Germline-derived CDR1 and CDR2 are SGHDT and YYEEEE. Germline trimming cut 4 bases from V and 5 bases from J; bases unmatched to any gene: 5. The CDR3 loop reads CASSQETGNEKLFF. For the CDR3, the DNA is TGTGCCAGCAGCCAAGAGACAGGGAATGAAAAACTGTTTTTT.

This chain connects TRBV7-3 to TRBJ2-1; 7 nucleotides line up with TRBD2. Losses at the gene ends were 3 bases for V and 4 bases for J; bases not matched to a gene: 3. The CDR3 is 14 residues long. Germline V gives CDR1 SGHTA, CDR2 FQGTGA. The CDR3 DNA follows: TGTGCCAGCAGCTTCGCTAGCGGATACAATGAGCAGTTCTTC. Translation gives CASSFASGYNEQFF.

The rearrangement uses TRBV6-2 or TRBV6-3 and TRBJ2-5; TRBD2 agrees at 9 bases. The CDR3 spans 15 residues. V lost 2 bases and J lost 4; bases outside the gene matches: 5. Germline V gene sequence: CDR1 MNHEY, CDR2 SVGEGT. CDR3 sequence (DNA): TGTGCCAGCAGTTACCGGGGACTAGCAGGAGAGACCCAGTACTTC. Translating it yields CASSYRGLAGETQYF.

The chain carries TRBV28 and TRBJ1-2; D gene uncertain. With 2 bases removed from V and 5 bases from J, the gap between germline ends came to 15 bases. Germline V gene sequence: CDR1 MDHEN, CDR2 SYDVKM. The CDR3 totals 15 residues. This chain's CDR3 is CASSLALGGPYGYTF. CDR3 DNA sequence: TGTGCCAGCAGTTTAGCCCTTGGCGGGCCTTATGGCTACACCTTC.